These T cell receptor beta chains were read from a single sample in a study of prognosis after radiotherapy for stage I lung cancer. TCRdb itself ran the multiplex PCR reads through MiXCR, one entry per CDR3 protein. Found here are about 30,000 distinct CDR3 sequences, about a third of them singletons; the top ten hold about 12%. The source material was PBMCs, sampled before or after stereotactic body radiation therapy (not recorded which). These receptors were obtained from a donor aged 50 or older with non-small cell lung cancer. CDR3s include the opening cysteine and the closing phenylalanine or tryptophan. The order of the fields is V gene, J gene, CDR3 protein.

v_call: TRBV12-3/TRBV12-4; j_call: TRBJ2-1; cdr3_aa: CASSSPGLAENNEQFF
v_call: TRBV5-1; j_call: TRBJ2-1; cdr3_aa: CASSLASDLGEQFF
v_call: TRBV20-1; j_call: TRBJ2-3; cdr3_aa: CSARDQTGLTDTQYF
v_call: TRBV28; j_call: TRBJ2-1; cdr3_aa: CASSPGRLAGLYNEQFF
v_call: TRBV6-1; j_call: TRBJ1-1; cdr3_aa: CASSELGILNTEAFF
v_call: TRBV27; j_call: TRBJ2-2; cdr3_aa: CASSSAREAGELFF
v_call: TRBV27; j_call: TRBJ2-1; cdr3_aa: CASSFPRGDSYNEQFF
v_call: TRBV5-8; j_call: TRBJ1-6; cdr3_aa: CASSSLTVNSPLHF
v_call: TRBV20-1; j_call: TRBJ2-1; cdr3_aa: CSALDRASGSWYEQFF
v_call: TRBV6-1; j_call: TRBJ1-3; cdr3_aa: CASSPLGNTIYF
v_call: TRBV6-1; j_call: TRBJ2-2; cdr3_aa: CASRPDDFKGTGELFF
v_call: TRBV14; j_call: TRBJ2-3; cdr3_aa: CASSQESSGRVFIEMDTQYF
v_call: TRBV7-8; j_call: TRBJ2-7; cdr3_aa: CASSLADLGTRREKYF
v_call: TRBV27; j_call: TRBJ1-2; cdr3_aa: CASSFSGNKGDGYTF
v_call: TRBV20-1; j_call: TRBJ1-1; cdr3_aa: CSARVGGNTEAFF
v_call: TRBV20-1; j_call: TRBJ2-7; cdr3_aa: CSARDRAVYEQYF
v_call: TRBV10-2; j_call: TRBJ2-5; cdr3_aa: CASSDRGQGGETQYF
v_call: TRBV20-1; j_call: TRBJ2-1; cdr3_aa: CSASHPVGTSNEQFF
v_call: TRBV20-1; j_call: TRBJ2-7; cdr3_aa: CSARFSSYEQYF
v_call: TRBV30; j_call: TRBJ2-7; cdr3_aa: CAWSMAGAPYAYYEQYF
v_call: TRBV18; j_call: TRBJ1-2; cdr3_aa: CASSPRDPSGYTF
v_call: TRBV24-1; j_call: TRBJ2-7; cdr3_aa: CATSERTSGRAYEQYF
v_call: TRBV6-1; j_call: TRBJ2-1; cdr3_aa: CASSHNTGQGPYEQFF
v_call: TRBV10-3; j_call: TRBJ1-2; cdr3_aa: CAAQGGTDGYTF
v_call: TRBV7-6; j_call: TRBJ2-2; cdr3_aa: CASSSGQVTGELFF
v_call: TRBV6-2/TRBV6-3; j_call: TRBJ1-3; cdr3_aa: CASSLLQILISGNTIYF
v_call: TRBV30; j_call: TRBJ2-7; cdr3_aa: CAWSGPAQYF
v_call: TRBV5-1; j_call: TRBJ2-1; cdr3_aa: CASTGGTDYNEQFF
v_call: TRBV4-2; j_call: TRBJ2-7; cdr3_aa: CTSSQGQYEQYF
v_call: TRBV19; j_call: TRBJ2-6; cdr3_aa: CASASGRAEGANVLTF
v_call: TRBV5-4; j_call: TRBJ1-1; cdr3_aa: CASSPGNTEAFF
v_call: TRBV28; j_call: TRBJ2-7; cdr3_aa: CASSFSGTSGSYEQYF
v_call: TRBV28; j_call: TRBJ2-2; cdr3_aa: CASSLGTGTGELFF
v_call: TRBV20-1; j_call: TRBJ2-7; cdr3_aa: CSAERGYEQYF
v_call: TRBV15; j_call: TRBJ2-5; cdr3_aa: CATSFTPGAGETQYF
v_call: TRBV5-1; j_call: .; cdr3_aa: CASSFGTGEPNNEQFF
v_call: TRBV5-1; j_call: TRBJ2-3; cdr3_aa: CASNHSPGPTDTQYF
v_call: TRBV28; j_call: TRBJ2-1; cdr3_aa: CASNTEVGTADDEQFF
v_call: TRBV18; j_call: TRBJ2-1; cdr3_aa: CASSPSSRYNEQFF
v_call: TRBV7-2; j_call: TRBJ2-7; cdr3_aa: CASSSTRSSGYEQYF
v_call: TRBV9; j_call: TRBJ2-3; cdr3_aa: CASEAGTGVRATQYF
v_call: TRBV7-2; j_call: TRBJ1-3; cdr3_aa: CASSLVDFTGNTIYF
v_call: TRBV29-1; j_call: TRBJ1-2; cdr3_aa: CSVEDDFGASSYGYTF
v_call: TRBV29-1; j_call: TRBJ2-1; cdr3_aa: CSVGWGEQFF
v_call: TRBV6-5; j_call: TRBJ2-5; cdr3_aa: CASSYSLPGLEETQYF
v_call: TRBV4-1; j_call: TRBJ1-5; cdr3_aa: CASSQELDRQPQHF
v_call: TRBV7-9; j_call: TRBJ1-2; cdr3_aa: CASSLSGAGRHGYTF
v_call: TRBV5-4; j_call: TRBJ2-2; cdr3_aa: CASSPDRSTGELFF
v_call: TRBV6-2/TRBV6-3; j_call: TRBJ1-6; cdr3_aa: CASSQVTNSPLHF
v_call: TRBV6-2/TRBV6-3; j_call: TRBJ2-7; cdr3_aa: CAILGDTHYEQYF
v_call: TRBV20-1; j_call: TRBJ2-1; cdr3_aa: CSRSGKIANEQFF
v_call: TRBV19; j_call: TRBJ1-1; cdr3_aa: CASSIFGATEAFF
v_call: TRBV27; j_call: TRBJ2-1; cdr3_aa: CVSLLGEVGWGNEQFF
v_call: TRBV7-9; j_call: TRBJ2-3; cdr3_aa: CASSPTHSGGSRDTQYF
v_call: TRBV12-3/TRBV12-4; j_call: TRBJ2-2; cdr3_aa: CASSLISGGGTVELFF